This T cell receptor beta chain emerged from a study of CD8 T cells in ankylosing spondylitis. Findings of the study overall: A TCR beta motif made of 7 to 9 highly homologous variants seemed typical of ankylosing spondylitis blood. Reports say disease-linked clones showed up significantly more in matched ankylosing spondylitis synovial fluid.

The length of the CDR3 is 16 residues. The V gene's germline CDR1 is DFQATT and CDR2 SNEGSKA (reference sequence). V lost 3 bases, J lost 5 bases, and 23 bases lay in between. Via MiXCR, TCRdb re-called the 5' RACE reads, giving one row per CDR3 protein. This table holds about 160,000 distinct CDR3 sequences, about 42% found once. In regard to this clonotype: Its specificity is not known.

The sequenced sample was synovial fluid, either unsorted or a sorted T cell fraction (not recorded which). The chain uses TRBV20-1 and TRBJ2-7; D may be TRBD2 (6 bases). This TCR was recovered from a male donor with ankylosing spondylitis. The CDR3 is CSASMGRRGGGDEQYF. In nucleotides, the CDR3 is TGCAGTGCTAGTATGGGCCGCCGGGGAGGTGGGGACGAGCAGTACTTC.